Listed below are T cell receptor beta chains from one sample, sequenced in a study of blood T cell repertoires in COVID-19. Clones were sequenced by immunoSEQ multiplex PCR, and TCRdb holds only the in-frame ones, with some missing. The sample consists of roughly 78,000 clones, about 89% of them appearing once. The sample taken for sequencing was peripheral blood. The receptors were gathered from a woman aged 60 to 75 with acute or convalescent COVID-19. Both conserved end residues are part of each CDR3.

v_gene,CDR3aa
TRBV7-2,CASSLDLAGYNEQFF
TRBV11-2,CASSRGVDTEAFF
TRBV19,CASSPSPGGSAQYF
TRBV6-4,CASSDTSGAYNEQFF
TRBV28,CASSLTSGGSYEQYF
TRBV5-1,CASSLGTSGSNEQFF
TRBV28,CASSFEGANTAFF
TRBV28,CASNPTSAKNIQYF
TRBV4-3,CASSQANGYGANVLTF
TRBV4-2,CASSRDRGLFGNTIYF
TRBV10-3,CAISESRAGGTFEQYF